This T cell receptor beta chain was sequenced during a study of T cell responses to AZD1222 COVID-19 vaccine. As regards this clone: Its antigen is unidentified.

TCRdb's copy holds only in-frame clones and misses some; the assay was immunoSEQ multiplex PCR. Of roughly 96,000 clones listed, around 87% are singletons. Study observations and caveats: Donors were chiefly white British, with a greater number of females, and clonal diversity was perhaps underestimated. Spike-specific TCR breadth and depth grew following two AZD1222 doses.

The clonotype was recovered from an adult in good health. The specimen comprised peripheral blood, sampled on day 0 of AZD1222 vaccination.

This CDR3 is CAISEGNMMVDKLFF. The CDR3 DNA reads TGTGCCATCAGTGAAGGAAACATGATGGTGGATAAACTGTTTTTT. The chain uses TRBV10-3 and TRBJ1-4; unclear D gene. V lost 3 bases to trimming and J lost 11 bases, with 19 bases between them. The CDR3 runs 15 residues. Germline values: CDR1 ENHRY, CDR2 SYGVKD.